The 10 T cell receptor beta chains presented below share a single source sample, sequenced in a study of T cells after yellow fever vaccination. From the 5' RACE reads, TCRdb called clonotypes with MiXCR, one entry per CDR3 protein. The sample lists 500,000 to 650,000 distinct CDR3 sequences; roughly a sixth were seen once. This sample comprised PBMCs, obtained about 5 days after the first yellow fever vaccination. The receptors come from a man between 18 and 29 years old who received the YFV17D yellow fever vaccine.

The rearrangement joins TRBV28 to TRBJ2-7; D might be TRBD1 (5 bases). Between the trimmed V and J ends, which lost 10 bases and 3 bases, there was a span of 19 bases. The CDR3 is 14 amino acids. Germline assignment: CDR1 MDHEN and CDR2 SYDVKM. CDR3: CATTAGKVLYEQYV. The CDR3 DNA follows: TGTGCCACCACCGCAGGGAAGGTTCTCTACGAGCAGTACGTC.

This clonotype has more than one count but fewer than ten. The chain is built from TRBV5-1 and TRBJ2-5, with 8 bases identical to TRBD2. The V gene's germline CDR1 is SGHRS and CDR2 YFSETQ. There are 15 residues in the CDR3. V lost 0 bases, J lost 1 base, and 2 bases stayed unmatched. The DNA of the CDR3 is TGCGCCAGCAGCTTGGAGGGACTAGTCCAAGAGACCCAGTACTTC. Translation gives CASSLEGLVQETQYF. Supplemented by reference TRBV5-1 and TRBJ2-5, the full variable domain reads KAGVTQTPRYLIKTRGQQVTLSCSPISGHRSVSWYQQTPGQGLQFLFEYFSETQRNKGNFPGRFSGRQFSNSRSEMNVSTLELGDSALYLCASSLEGLVQETQYFGPGTRLLVL.

V gene TRBV3-1 combines with J gene TRBJ2-7, with a weak D call TRBD2 (7 bases). The CDR3 consists of 17 residues. The V end lost 2 bases, the J end lost 2 bases, and 19 bases lay between the germline ends. Germline V gene sequence: CDR1 LGHDT, CDR2 YNNKEL (reference sequence). The chain's CDR3 is CASSQIRTGGPTYEQYF. CDR3 bases: TGTGCCAGCAGCCAAATTCGGACGGGGGGCCCCACCTACGAGCAGTACTTC.

This clonotype has only a few counts. The CDR3 DNA follows: TGTGCCAGCAGATCCTCTGGAGGAGATTTTAATGAAAAACTGTTTTTT. Amino acid sequence: CASRSSGGDFNEKLFF. V is TRBV6-5 and J is TRBJ1-4; D remains ambiguous. The V gene lost 6 bases and the J gene lost 4 bases, with 18 bases spanning the gap. CDR3 length: 16 residues. CDR1 and CDR2 from the germline V gene are MNHEY and SVGAGI.

This clonotype came up a few times. The rearrangement links TRBV14 to TRBJ1-1, with a possible D match to TRBD1 (5 bases). CDR3 length: 13 amino acids. V gave up 0 bases and J gave up 9 bases, with 11 bases separating them. Looked up from germline, CDR1 is SGHDN and CDR2 is FVKESK. The CDR3 DNA is TGTGCCAGCAGCCAAGACTTGGGGGGGAAAGCTTTCTTT. This gives the protein CASSQDLGGKAFF.

Note on this clonotype: One end of the junction fails to match germline, which may point to a read error. The rearrangement joins TRBV6-1 to TRBJ2-7; weak D call: TRBD1 (6 bases). Looked up from germline, CDR1 is MNHNS and CDR2 is SASEGT. CDR3 size: 15 residues. CDR3 in amino acids: CASTEFSDRSYEQYF. The CDR3 region has the DNA TGTGCCAGCACTGAATTTTCGGACAGATCCTACGAGCAGTACTTC.

This clonotype was recorded many times. V gene TRBV27 combines with J gene TRBJ2-1; D is uncertain. The CDR3 spans 13 residues. Germline V gene lookup returns CDR1 MNHEY and CDR2 SMNVEV (reference sequence). V lost 6 bases to trimming and J lost 5 bases, with 11 bases between them. The CDR3 spells CASRSGLDNEQFF. CDR3 nucleotide sequence: TGTGCCAGCAGATCCGGGTTAGACAATGAGCAGTTCTTC.

The sample holds a few counts of this clonotype. This sequence joins TRBV10-3 and TRBJ2-5; a possible D gene is TRBD1 (5 bases). Germline-derived CDR1 and CDR2 are ENHRY and SYGVKD. This CDR3 is 16 amino acids long. Trimming took off 2 bases at V and 1 base at J, with 14 bases between the two ends. CDR3 region: CAISEPVGQSQETQYF. The DNA for the CDR3 is TGTGCCATCAGTGAGCCCGTGGGGCAGTCCCAAGAGACCCAGTACTTC.

This clonotype was detected only a few times. The V call is TRBV20-1, the J call TRBJ2-2; 7 positions agree with TRBD1. The trim removed 6 bases at V and 4 bases at J, leaving 8 bases unmatched. CDR3 length: 14 amino acids. The germline CDR1 and CDR2 sequences are DFQATT and SNEGSKA (reference sequence). This chain's CDR3 is CSAERTGRTGELFF. The CDR3 nucleotides read TGCAGTGCCGAGAGGACAGGACGCACCGGGGAGCTGTTTTTT.

This chain connects TRBV20-1 to TRBJ2-3; D gene ambiguous. Trimming cost V 0 bases and J 4 bases, with 11 bases left between them. The CDR3 totals 14 residues. CDR1 and CDR2 (germline): DFQATT, SNEGSKA (reference sequence). CDR3 amino acids: CSARDKRNADTQYF. CDR3 nucleotide sequence: TGCAGTGCTAGAGATAAGAGGAACGCAGATACGCAGTATTTT.